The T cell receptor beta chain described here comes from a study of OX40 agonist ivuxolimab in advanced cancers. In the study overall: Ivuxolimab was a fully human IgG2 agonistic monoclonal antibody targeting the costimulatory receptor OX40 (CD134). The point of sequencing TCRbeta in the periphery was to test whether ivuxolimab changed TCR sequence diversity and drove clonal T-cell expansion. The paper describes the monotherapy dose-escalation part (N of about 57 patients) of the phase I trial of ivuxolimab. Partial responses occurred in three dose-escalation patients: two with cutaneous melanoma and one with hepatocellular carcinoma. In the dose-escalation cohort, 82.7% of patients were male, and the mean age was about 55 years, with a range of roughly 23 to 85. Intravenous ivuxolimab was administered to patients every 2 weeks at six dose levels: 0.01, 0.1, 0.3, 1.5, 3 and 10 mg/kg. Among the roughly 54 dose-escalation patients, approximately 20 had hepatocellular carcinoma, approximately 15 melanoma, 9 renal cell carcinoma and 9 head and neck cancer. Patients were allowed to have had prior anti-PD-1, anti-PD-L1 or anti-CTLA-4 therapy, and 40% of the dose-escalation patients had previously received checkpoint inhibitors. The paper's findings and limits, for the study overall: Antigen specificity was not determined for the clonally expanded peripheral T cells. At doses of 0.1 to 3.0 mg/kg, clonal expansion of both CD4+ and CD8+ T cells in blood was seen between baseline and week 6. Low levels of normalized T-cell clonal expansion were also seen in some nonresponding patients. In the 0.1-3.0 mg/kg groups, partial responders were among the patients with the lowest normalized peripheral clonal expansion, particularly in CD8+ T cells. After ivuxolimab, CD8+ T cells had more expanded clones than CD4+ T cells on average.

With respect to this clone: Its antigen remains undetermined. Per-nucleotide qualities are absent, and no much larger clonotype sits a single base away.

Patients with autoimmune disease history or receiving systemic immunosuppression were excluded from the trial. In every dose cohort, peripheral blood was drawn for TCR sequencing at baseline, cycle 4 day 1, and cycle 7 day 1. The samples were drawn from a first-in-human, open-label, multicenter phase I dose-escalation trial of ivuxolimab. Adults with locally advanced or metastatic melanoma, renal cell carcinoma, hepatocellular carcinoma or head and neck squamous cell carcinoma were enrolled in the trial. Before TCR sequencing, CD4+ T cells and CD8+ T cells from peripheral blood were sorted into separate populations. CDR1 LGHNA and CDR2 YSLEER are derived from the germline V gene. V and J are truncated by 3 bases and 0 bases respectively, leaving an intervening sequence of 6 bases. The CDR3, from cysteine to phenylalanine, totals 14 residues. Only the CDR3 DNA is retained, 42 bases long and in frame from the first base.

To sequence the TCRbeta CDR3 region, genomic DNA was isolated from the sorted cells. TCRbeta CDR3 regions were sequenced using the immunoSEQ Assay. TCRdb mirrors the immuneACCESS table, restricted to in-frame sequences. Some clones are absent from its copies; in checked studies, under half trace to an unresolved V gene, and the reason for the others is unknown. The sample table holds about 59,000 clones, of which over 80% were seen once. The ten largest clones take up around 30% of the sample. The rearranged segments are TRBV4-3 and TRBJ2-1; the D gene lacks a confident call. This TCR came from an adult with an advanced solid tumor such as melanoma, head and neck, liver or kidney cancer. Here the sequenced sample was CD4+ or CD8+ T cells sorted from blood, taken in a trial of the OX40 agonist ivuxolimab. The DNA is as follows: TGCGCCAGCAGCCATTCGAGCTCCTACAATGAGCAGTTCTTC. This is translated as CASSHSSSYNEQFF.